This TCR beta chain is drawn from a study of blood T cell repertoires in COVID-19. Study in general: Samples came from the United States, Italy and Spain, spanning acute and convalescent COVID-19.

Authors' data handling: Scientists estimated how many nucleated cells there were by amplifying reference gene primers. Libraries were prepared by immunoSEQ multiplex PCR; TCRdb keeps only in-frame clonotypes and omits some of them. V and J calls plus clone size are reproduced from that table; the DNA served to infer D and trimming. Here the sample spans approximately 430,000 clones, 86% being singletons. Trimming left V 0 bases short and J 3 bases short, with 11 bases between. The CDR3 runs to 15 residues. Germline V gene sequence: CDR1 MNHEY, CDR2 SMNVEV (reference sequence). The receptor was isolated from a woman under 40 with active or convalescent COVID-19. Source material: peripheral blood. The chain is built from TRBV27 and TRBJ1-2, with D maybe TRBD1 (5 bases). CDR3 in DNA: TGTGCCAGCAGTTTATCGCAGGGTCTGGACTATGGCTACACCTTC. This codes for CASSLSQGLDYGYTF.